This T cell receptor (beta chain) was identified in a study of cytomegalovirus exposure and HLA in healthy donors. Study results and caveats: Cytomegalovirus association was assigned to about 150 TCR beta chains. Among TCR sequences, most were rare, though some public TCRs appeared in many donors. Subsequent analysis found a tendency for first-cohort TCR clusters to co-occur within the approximately 130 validation repertoires.

TCRdb's table, derived via immunoSEQ multiplex PCR, lists solely in-frame clones and lacks some. The sample consists of tens of thousands of clones, about 94% of them appearing once. Per germline, CDR1 DFQATT and CDR2 SNEGSKA (reference sequence). V trimming: 5 bases; J trimming: 9 bases; junction bases outside the gene matches: 2. This CDR3 is built from 11 residues. About this clone itself: The antigen remains unidentified.

This chain links TRBV20-1 with TRBJ2-1; the match to TRBD1 covers 9 bases. The sequenced material came from PBMCs. This receptor was identified in a woman under 30 in good health and CMV-seronegative. CDR3 nucleotide sequence: TGCAGTGCTCCGACAGGGGGTGAGCAGTTCTTC. This translates into CSAPTGGEQFF.